The clone carrying this T cell receptor beta chain occurred many times. Its target is unknown. Documented time point: newly diagnosed GD, antithyroid drugs for less than 3 months. Isolated PBMC RNA provided the starting material for the TCR library. The TCR beta library used iRepertoire HTBI primers with Arm-PCR amplification of CDR3. From the multiplex PCR reads, TCRdb called clonotypes with MiXCR, one entry per CDR3 protein. In the table there are 390,000 or so distinct CDR3 sequences, 12% of which are singletons. The sample originates from a study of regulatory T cells in long-lasting Graves disease. Study results and limitations: Persistent disease exhibited a predilection for TRBV28, TRBJ1-2 and TRBJ2-5.

The V gene's germline CDR1 is MDHEN and CDR2 SYDVKM. The CDR3 loop spans 14 amino acids. Between the trimmed V and J ends, which lost 1 base and 0 bases, there was a span of 5 bases. The same sample was also studied in work on T cells in Graves' hyperthyroidism and ophthalmopathy. From that second work: Those with hyperthyroidism were 18 to 65 years old, newly diagnosed, and ill for under 2 months. Exclusion of patients followed from uncontrolled infection, other autoimmune disease, pregnancy or lactation.

This specimen was peripheral blood mononuclear cells (PBMCs), taken at new diagnosis, from a patient treated with antithyroid drugs. The origin of this receptor is a woman aged 18-29 years with Graves disease. The J gene is TRBJ2-3, the V gene TRBV28; D not resolved. CDR3 in DNA: TGTGCCAGCAGTTTATACGGAAGCACAGATACGCAGTATTTT. Its translation is CASSLYGSTDTQYF.